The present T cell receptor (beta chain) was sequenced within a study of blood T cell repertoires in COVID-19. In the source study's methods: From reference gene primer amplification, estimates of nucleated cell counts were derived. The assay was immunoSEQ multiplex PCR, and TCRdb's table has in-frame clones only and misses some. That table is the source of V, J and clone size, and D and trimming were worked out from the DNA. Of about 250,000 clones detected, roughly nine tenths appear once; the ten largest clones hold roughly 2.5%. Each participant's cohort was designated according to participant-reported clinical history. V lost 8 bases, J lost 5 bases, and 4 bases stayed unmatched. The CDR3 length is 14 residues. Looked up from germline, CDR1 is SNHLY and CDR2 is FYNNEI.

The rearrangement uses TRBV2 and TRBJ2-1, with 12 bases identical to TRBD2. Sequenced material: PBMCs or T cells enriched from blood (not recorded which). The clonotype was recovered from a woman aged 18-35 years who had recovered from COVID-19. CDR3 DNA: TGTGCCAGCCTTGGACTAGCGGGGCACAATGAGCAGTTCTTC. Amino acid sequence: CASLGLAGHNEQFF.